The rows below give T cell receptor beta chains drawn from one sample of a study of cytomegalovirus exposure and HLA in healthy donors. Measured with immunoSEQ multiplex PCR; TCRdb has only the in-frame clones, and not every one. This repertoire shows 85,000 to 120,000 clones, around four fifths found once; its top ten account for less than 2%. Sequenced input: PBMCs. All receptors come from a man aged 50-60 years in good health and CMV-seronegative. Each CDR3 is given with its conserved first and last residue. D genes are given only for firm matches. Size values are once, few and many counts, or a class for expanded clones, and some rows have none.

d_call: NA; j_call: TRBJ1-3; clone_size: once; v_call: TRBV5-8; cdr3_aa: CASSLGQLSGNTIYF; cdr3_nt: TGTGCCAGCAGCTTGGGACAGCTCTCTGGAAACACCATATATTTT
d_call: TRBD2; j_call: TRBJ2-5; clone_size: NA; v_call: TRBV9; cdr3_aa: CASSAGLAGGLAAETQYF; cdr3_nt: TGTGCCAGCAGCGCGGGACTAGCGGGGGGCCTCGCCGCGGAGACCCAGTACTTC
d_call: TRBD1; j_call: TRBJ2-3; clone_size: NA; v_call: TRBV18; cdr3_aa: CASTGQALQADTQYF; cdr3_nt: TGTGCCAGCACCGGACAGGCCCTCCAGGCAGATACGCAGTATTTT
d_call: TRBD1; j_call: TRBJ2-1; clone_size: NA; v_call: TRBV7-2; cdr3_aa: CASSSSGQYNNEQFF; cdr3_nt: TGTGCCAGCAGCTCCTCGGGACAGTATAACAATGAGCAGTTCTTC
d_call: TRBD1; j_call: TRBJ2-2; clone_size: few; v_call: TRBV7-2; cdr3_aa: CASSFGQATGELFF; cdr3_nt: TGTGCCAGCAGCTTCGGACAGGCCACCGGGGAGCTGTTTTTT
d_call: TRBD1; j_call: TRBJ2-3; clone_size: NA; v_call: TRBV7-9; cdr3_aa: CASSQGDSTDTQYF; cdr3_nt: TGTGCCAGCAGCCAGGGGGATAGCACAGATACGCAGTATTTT
d_call: TRBD1; j_call: TRBJ2-7; clone_size: NA; v_call: TRBV5-1; cdr3_aa: CASSFLDRGASYEQYF; cdr3_nt: TGCGCCAGCAGCTTCCTAGACAGGGGTGCCTCCTACGAGCAGTACTTC
d_call: NA; j_call: TRBJ1-2; clone_size: once; v_call: TRBV29-1; cdr3_aa: CSVREGIDYGYTF; cdr3_nt: TGCAGCGTGAGGGAGGGGATAGACTATGGCTACACCTTC
d_call: TRBD1; j_call: TRBJ1-2; clone_size: few; v_call: TRBV5-8; cdr3_aa: CASSPGQLVYGYTF; cdr3_nt: TGTGCCAGCAGCCCGGGACAGTTAGTGTACGGCTACACCTTC
d_call: NA; j_call: TRBJ1-3; clone_size: NA; v_call: TRBV5-8; cdr3_aa: CASSFLGDSSLERNTIYF; cdr3_nt: TGTGCCAGCAGCTTCTTGGGGGACTCTTCTCTGGAAAGGAACACCATATATTTT
d_call: NA; j_call: TRBJ2-3; clone_size: few; v_call: TRBV9; cdr3_aa: CASTPGSGTDTQYF; cdr3_nt: TGTGCCAGCACCCCGGGGTCGGGCACAGATACGCAGTATTTT
d_call: NA; j_call: TRBJ2-5; clone_size: few; v_call: TRBV7-2; cdr3_aa: CASTPQGGQKTQYF; cdr3_nt: TGTGCCAGCACCCCCCAGGGGGGCCAGAAGACCCAGTACTTC
d_call: TRBD1; j_call: TRBJ1-4; clone_size: once; v_call: TRBV6-1; cdr3_aa: CASSLGGTNEKLFF; cdr3_nt: TGTGCCAGCAGTTTAGGGGGCACTAATGAAAAACTGTTTTTT
d_call: NA; j_call: TRBJ2-2; clone_size: few; v_call: TRBV5-1; cdr3_aa: CASSLASLTGELFF; cdr3_nt: TGCGCCAGCAGCTTGGCCTCTCTCACCGGGGAGCTGTTTTTT
d_call: TRBD1; j_call: TRBJ1-1; clone_size: few; v_call: TRBV6-6; cdr3_aa: CASSQQGPNTEAFF; cdr3_nt: TGTGCCAGCAGCCAACAGGGGCCGAACACTGAAGCTTTCTTT
d_call: NA; j_call: TRBJ2-3; clone_size: once; v_call: TRBV5-4; cdr3_aa: CASSWDFKTDTQYF; cdr3_nt: TGTGCCAGCAGCTGGGACTTTAAGACAGATACGCAGTATTTT
d_call: NA; j_call: TRBJ2-1; clone_size: once; v_call: TRBV5-1; cdr3_aa: CASSLVGGSYNEQFF; cdr3_nt: TGCGCCAGCAGCTTGGTAGGGGGCTCCTACAATGAGCAGTTCTTC
d_call: NA; j_call: TRBJ2-7; clone_size: NA; v_call: TRBV19; cdr3_aa: CASRETGYYEQYF; cdr3_nt: TGTGCCAGTCGAGAGACAGGCTATTACGAGCAGTACTTC
d_call: TRBD2; j_call: TRBJ2-1; clone_size: NA; v_call: TRBV7-9; cdr3_aa: CASSLRTSSNNEQFF; cdr3_nt: TGTGCCAGCAGCTTAAGGACTAGCTCCAACAATGAGCAGTTCTTC
d_call: NA; j_call: TRBJ1-2; clone_size: NA; v_call: TRBV7-9; cdr3_aa: CASSFQEGLVGGYTF; cdr3_nt: TGTGCCAGCAGCTTTCAGGAGGGGCTCGTGGGTGGCTACACCTTC
d_call: NA; j_call: TRBJ2-5; clone_size: NA; v_call: TRBV9; cdr3_aa: CASSSRGGSQETQYF; cdr3_nt: TGTGCCAGCAGCTCGAGGGGGGGGTCTCAAGAGACCCAGTACTTC
d_call: NA; j_call: TRBJ1-4; clone_size: NA; v_call: TRBV5-1; cdr3_aa: CASSLDRMEKLFF; cdr3_nt: TGCGCCAGCAGCTTGGACAGGATGGAAAAACTGTTTTTT
d_call: TRBD1; j_call: TRBJ2-3; clone_size: NA; v_call: TRBV29-1; cdr3_aa: CSVQKGQGDYDTQYF; cdr3_nt: TGCAGCGTACAAAAGGGACAGGGAGATTATGATACGCAGTATTTT
d_call: NA; j_call: TRBJ2-3; clone_size: NA; v_call: TRBV5-4; cdr3_aa: CASSLETASTDTQYF; cdr3_nt: TGTGCCAGCAGCTTGGAGACTGCTAGCACAGATACGCAGTATTTT
d_call: NA; j_call: TRBJ1-1; clone_size: NA; v_call: TRBV6-6; cdr3_aa: CASRRGGQREDTEAFF; cdr3_nt: TGTGCCAGCAGGAGGGGGGGACAAAGGGAAGACACTGAAGCTTTCTTT
d_call: NA; j_call: TRBJ2-7; clone_size: NA; v_call: TRBV12-5; cdr3_aa: CASGLETVSGEQYF; cdr3_nt: TGTGCTAGTGGTTTGGAAACAGTAAGTGGAGAGCAGTACTTC
d_call: NA; j_call: TRBJ1-3; clone_size: NA; v_call: TRBV7-2; cdr3_aa: CASSFGGTKNTIYF; cdr3_nt: TGTGCCAGCAGCTTTGGTGGGACAAAAAACACCATATATTTT
d_call: TRBD1; j_call: TRBJ1-2; clone_size: NA; v_call: TRBV5-1; cdr3_aa: CASSTRQGPDGYTF; cdr3_nt: TGCGCCAGCAGCACCCGACAGGGGCCAGATGGCTACACCTTC
d_call: NA; j_call: TRBJ1-2; clone_size: NA; v_call: TRBV11-2; cdr3_aa: CASTRTPNYGYTF; cdr3_nt: TGTGCCAGCACCCGGACACCGAACTATGGCTACACCTTC
d_call: TRBD2; j_call: TRBJ2-5; clone_size: NA; v_call: TRBV2; cdr3_aa: CASSDRTSGGQETQYF; cdr3_nt: TGTGCCAGCAGCGACCGGACTAGCGGGGGCCAAGAGACCCAGTACTTC
d_call: TRBD2; j_call: TRBJ2-7; clone_size: NA; v_call: TRBV6-5; cdr3_aa: CASSSALAVQGEQYF; cdr3_nt: TGTGCCAGCAGTTCCGCACTAGCGGTCCAGGGCGAGCAGTACTTC
d_call: NA; j_call: TRBJ1-1; clone_size: NA; v_call: TRBV5-1; cdr3_aa: CASSLAVRGGGSNTEAFF; cdr3_nt: TGCGCCAGCAGCTTGGCCGTTCGGGGGGGCGGATCGAACACTGAAGCTTTCTTT
d_call: TRBD1; j_call: TRBJ1-5; clone_size: NA; v_call: TRBV6-1; cdr3_aa: CASSVQGFSQPQHF; cdr3_nt: TGTGCCAGCAGCGTACAGGGGTTTAGTCAGCCCCAGCATTTT
d_call: NA; j_call: TRBJ1-1; clone_size: NA; v_call: TRBV5-1; cdr3_aa: CASSPGGGTEAFF; cdr3_nt: TGCGCCAGCAGCCCTGGGGGCGGCACTGAAGCTTTCTTT
d_call: TRBD2; j_call: TRBJ2-3; clone_size: NA; v_call: TRBV5-1; cdr3_aa: CASSLVGLATDTQYF; cdr3_nt: TGCGCCAGCAGCTTGGTGGGACTAGCGACAGATACGCAGTATTTT
d_call: NA; j_call: TRBJ1-3; clone_size: NA; v_call: TRBV19; cdr3_aa: CASSMGDASGNTIYF; cdr3_nt: TGTGCCAGTAGTATGGGAGACGCCTCTGGAAACACTATATATTTT
d_call: NA; j_call: TRBJ1-1; clone_size: few; v_call: TRBV18; cdr3_aa: CASSPIQGAEAFF; cdr3_nt: TGTGCCAGCTCACCAATCCAAGGAGCTGAAGCTTTCTTT
d_call: NA; j_call: TRBJ2-5; clone_size: NA; v_call: TRBV28; cdr3_aa: CASSLSGLQETQYF; cdr3_nt: TGTGCCAGCAGTTTGTCGGGACTCCAAGAGACCCAGTACTTC
d_call: TRBD1; j_call: TRBJ1-6; clone_size: NA; v_call: TRBV10-2; cdr3_aa: CASRTDRGNSPLHF; cdr3_nt: TGCGCCAGCAGGACCGACAGGGGCAATTCACCCCTCCACTTT
d_call: NA; j_call: TRBJ1-2; clone_size: NA; v_call: TRBV5-1; cdr3_aa: CASSLALDYSGGYTF; cdr3_nt: TGCGCCAGCAGCTTGGCTTTGGATTACTCGGGGGGCTACACCTTC
d_call: TRBD2; j_call: TRBJ2-5; clone_size: NA; v_call: TRBV5-1; cdr3_aa: CASSLGLAGGRRGQETQYF; cdr3_nt: TGCGCCAGCAGCTTGGGACTAGCGGGGGGGCGAAGAGGACAAGAGACCCAGTACTTC
d_call: NA; j_call: TRBJ2-1; clone_size: NA; v_call: TRBV28; cdr3_aa: CASSLSAGGSYNEQFF; cdr3_nt: TGTGCCAGCAGTTTATCTGCGGGTGGCTCCTACAATGAGCAGTTCTTC
d_call: NA; j_call: TRBJ1-1; clone_size: NA; v_call: TRBV2; cdr3_aa: CASSEIIATNTEAFF; cdr3_nt: TGTGCCAGCAGTGAAATTATAGCCACGAACACTGAAGCTTTCTTT
d_call: NA; j_call: TRBJ2-3; clone_size: NA; v_call: TRBV7-3; cdr3_aa: CASSLGGVSTDTQYF; cdr3_nt: TGTGCCAGCAGCTTAGGGGGCGTTAGCACAGATACGCAGTATTTT
d_call: NA; j_call: TRBJ1-4; clone_size: few; v_call: TRBV19; cdr3_aa: CASSTGFDEKLFF; cdr3_nt: TGTGCCAGTAGTACAGGGTTTGATGAAAAACTGTTTTTT
d_call: NA; j_call: TRBJ1-6; clone_size: NA; v_call: TRBV4-1; cdr3_aa: CASSQSRDWDSPLHF; cdr3_nt: TGCGCCAGCAGCCAATCCCGGGACTGGGATTCGCCCCTCCACTTT
d_call: TRBD2; j_call: TRBJ2-3; clone_size: NA; v_call: TRBV9; cdr3_aa: CASSAFSGLGDTQYF; cdr3_nt: TGTGCCAGCAGCGCGTTTAGCGGGTTGGGAGATACGCAGTATTTT
d_call: NA; j_call: TRBJ2-1; clone_size: NA; v_call: TRBV7-8; cdr3_aa: CASSLSVRRGLGDEQFF; cdr3_nt: TGTGCCAGCAGCTTATCAGTTCGACGGGGGTTAGGCGATGAGCAGTTCTTC
d_call: NA; j_call: TRBJ1-6; clone_size: NA; v_call: TRBV7-3; cdr3_aa: CASSLTPAGNSPLHF; cdr3_nt: TGTGCCAGCAGCTTAACCCCTGCAGGGAATTCACCCCTCCACTTT
d_call: TRBD2; j_call: TRBJ2-1; clone_size: NA; v_call: TRBV6-4; cdr3_aa: CASSVGLAVNNEQFF; cdr3_nt: TGTGCCAGCAGTGTGGGACTAGCGGTGAACAATGAGCAGTTCTTC
d_call: TRBD2; j_call: TRBJ2-5; clone_size: NA; v_call: TRBV11-2; cdr3_aa: CASSTGTSGVGETQYF; cdr3_nt: TGTGCCAGCAGCACGGGAACTAGCGGGGTCGGAGAGACCCAGTACTTC
d_call: NA; j_call: TRBJ2-3; clone_size: NA; v_call: TRBV6-5; cdr3_aa: CASSYSQGGGTDTQYF; cdr3_nt: TGTGCCAGCAGTTACTCACAGGGTGGAGGCACAGATACGCAGTATTTT
d_call: TRBD1; j_call: TRBJ1-6; clone_size: once; v_call: TRBV19; cdr3_aa: CASSRGLGSGQLNSPLHF; cdr3_nt: TGTGCCAGTAGTCGCGGTTTAGGTTCGGGACAGCTGAATTCACCCCTCCACTTT
d_call: NA; j_call: TRBJ1-2; clone_size: few; v_call: TRBV4-1; cdr3_aa: CASSQVMSARSNYGYTF; cdr3_nt: TGCGCCAGCAGCCAAGTTATGTCCGCGAGGTCTAACTATGGCTACACCTTC
d_call: NA; j_call: TRBJ1-1; clone_size: once; v_call: TRBV30; cdr3_aa: CAWSTGSNTEAFF; cdr3_nt: TGTGCCTGGAGTACGGGGAGTAACACTGAAGCTTTCTTT
d_call: TRBD1; j_call: TRBJ1-4; clone_size: NA; v_call: TRBV11-2; cdr3_aa: CASSLTGGEKLFF; cdr3_nt: TGTGCCAGCAGCTTAACAGGGGGAGAAAAACTGTTTTTT
d_call: TRBD1; j_call: TRBJ1-2; clone_size: NA; v_call: TRBV7-9; cdr3_aa: CSSKPGQGGYTF; cdr3_nt: TGTTCCAGCAAACCGGGACAGGGTGGCTACACCTTC
d_call: TRBD2; j_call: TRBJ2-3; clone_size: NA; v_call: TRBV5-8; cdr3_aa: CASSSLPLGRGGADTQYF; cdr3_nt: TGTGCCAGCAGCTCCCTCCCCCTTGGGCGGGGGGGGGCAGATACGCAGTATTTT
d_call: NA; j_call: TRBJ2-3; clone_size: NA; v_call: TRBV5-1; cdr3_aa: CASSLQAGDTQYF; cdr3_nt: TGCGCCAGCAGCTTGCAGGCGGGAGATACGCAGTATTTT